Each of the 27 T cell receptor beta chains below was sequenced from the same sample in a study of OX40 agonist ivuxolimab in advanced cancers. Produced via immunoSEQ multiplex PCR; TCRdb's table is partial and in-frame only. The profile shows tens of thousands of clones, approximately 81% of them singletons. The starting material was CD4+ or CD8+ T cells sorted from blood, obtained in a trial of the OX40 agonist ivuxolimab. Receptors were obtained from an adult with an advanced solid tumor such as melanoma, head and neck, liver or kidney cancer.

In nucleotides, the CDR3 is TGCGCCAGCAGCCTCGCCATGAACACCGGGGAGCTGTTTTTT. As protein: CASSLAMNTGELFF. The V and J genes are TRBV4-3 and TRBJ2-2; D remains ambiguous. The CDR3 totals 14 residues. The V end lost 4 bases, the J end lost 1 base, and 7 bases lay between the germline ends. Germline loops: CDR1 LGHNA, CDR2 YSLEER.

The chain carries TRBV28 and TRBJ1-5; 7 bases match TRBD1. Germline V gene lookup returns CDR1 MDHEN and CDR2 SYDVKM. This CDR3 is 15 amino acids long. Trimming cost V 6 bases and J 4 bases; bases outside gene matches: 9. The CDR3 coding sequence is TGTGCCAGCAGACCCGGGACAGAAGTTAATCAGCCCCAGCATTTT. Residues: CASRPGTEVNQPQHF.

This rearrangement joins TRBV9 to TRBJ1-4; the match to TRBD1 covers 8 bases. There are 16 residues in the CDR3. The V and J ends lost 0 bases and 7 bases, in that order; junction bases with no gene match: 8. Germline assignment: CDR1 SGDLS and CDR2 YYNGEE. The CDR3 spells CASSVAAGGGGEKLFF. CDR3 coding DNA: TGTGCCAGCAGCGTAGCTGCAGGGGGCGGGGGTGAAAAACTGTTTTTT.

The chain is built from TRBV28 and TRBJ2-1, with 11 bases aligning to TRBD2. The CDR3 totals 16 residues. V was clipped by 6 bases and J by 1 base; unmatched bases: 5. Per the germline V gene, CDR1 is MDHEN and CDR2 is SYDVKM. CDR3 sequence: CASSLTSGVSYNEQFF. The CDR3, as DNA: TGTGCCAGCAGCCTGACTAGCGGGGTATCCTACAATGAGCAGTTCTTC.

The V and J genes are TRBV4-3 and TRBJ2-3; TRBD1 matches at 9 bases. From germline, CDR1 is LGHNA and CDR2 YSLEER. V lost 0 bases, J lost 0 bases, and 4 bases stayed unmatched. CDR3 length: 17 amino acids. This chain's CDR3 is CASSQDRTGASTDTQYF. CDR3 DNA: TGCGCCAGCAGCCAAGATCGGACAGGGGCTAGCACAGATACGCAGTATTTT.

This chain connects TRBV7-8 to TRBJ2-1, with 9 nucleotides matching TRBD1. CDR3 size: 13 residues. V shed 5 bases, J shed 6 bases, and the junction held 2 bases outside the gene matches. CDR1 and CDR2 (germline): SGHVS, FQNEAQ. CDR3 DNA sequence: TGTGCCAGCAGCCAGGACAGGGGCAATGAGCAGTTCTTC. It yields the protein CASSQDRGNEQFF.

The chain has TRBV30 and TRBJ2-7; 7 bases line up with TRBD1. Germline assignment: CDR1 GTSNPN and CDR2 SVGIG (reference sequence). Trimming cost V 1 base and J 3 bases; bases outside gene matches: 0. The CDR3 spans 12 residues. The CDR3 region is CAWSDRGYEQYF. Here the CDR3 DNA reads TGTGCCTGGAGTGACAGGGGCTACGAGCAGTACTTC.

The rearrangement links TRBV27 to TRBJ1-2, with a tentative D call TRBD1 (5 bases). The ends were cut back, 6 bases at V and 7 bases at J, with 21 bases in the middle. The germline gives CDR1 MNHEY, CDR2 SMNVEV (reference sequence). There are 15 residues in the CDR3. The CDR3 loop is CASRLIGGTHSGYTF. In nucleotides, the CDR3 is TGTGCCAGCAGACTTATTGGGGGGACCCACAGTGGCTACACCTTC.

The chain has TRBV28 and TRBJ1-1, with D uncertain. Germline V gene data show CDR1 as MDHEN and CDR2 as SYDVKM. This CDR3 is built from 11 residues. V lost 7 bases, J lost 1 base, and 4 bases lay in between. CDR3 sequence: CASTQNTEAFF. CDR3 coding DNA: TGTGCCAGCACCCAGAACACTGAAGCTTTCTTT. Combining the CDR3 with reference TRBV28 and TRBJ1-1 gives the whole variable domain DVKVTQSSRYLVKRTGEKVFLECVQDMDHENMFWYRQDPGLGLRLIYFSYDVKMKEKGDIPEGYSVSREKKERFSLILESASTNQTSMYLCASTQNTEAFFGQGTRLTVV.

The V call is TRBV6-5, the J call TRBJ1-2; D gene uncertain. Trimming pared 4 bases from V and 9 bases from J, leaving 12 bases between. Germline CDR1 reads MNHEY; CDR2 reads SVGAGI. CDR3 length equals 12 residues. DNA for the CDR3: TGTGCCAGCAGTTCCCGCCCAGGAAGCTACACCTTC. It encodes CASSSRPGSYTF.

This clone was found a few times. This chain links TRBV9 with TRBJ1-5; a possible D gene is TRBD1 (5 bases). From germline, CDR1 is SGDLS and CDR2 YYNGEE. The V gene lost 0 bases and the J gene lost 4 bases, with 14 bases spanning the gap. There are 16 residues in the CDR3. This CDR3 is CASSVDGGTGNQPQHF. CDR3 DNA sequence: TGTGCCAGCAGCGTAGATGGGGGAACTGGTAATCAGCCCCAGCATTTT. The full variable domain, rest sourced from reference TRBV9 and TRBJ1-5, is DSGVTQTPKHLITATGQRVTLRCSPRSGDLSVYWYQQSLDQGLQFLIQYYNGEERAKGNILERFSAQQFPDLHSELNLSSLELGDSALYFCASSVDGGTGNQPQHFGDGTRLSIL.

For the CDR3, the DNA is TGTGCCTGGAGTGTGGACTCCTTTGGAAACACCATATATTTT. It is translated as CAWSVDSFGNTIYF. The V gene is TRBV30, the J gene TRBJ1-3; D not resolved. This CDR3 contains 14 residues. V was cut by 0 bases and J by 3 bases, with 9 bases left in between. The germline V gene has CDR1 GTSNPN and CDR2 SVGIG (reference sequence).

The J gene is TRBJ2-6, the V gene TRBV7-2, with D hard to call. The CDR3 is made up of 17 amino acids. The germline CDR1 and CDR2 sequences are SGHTA and FQGNSA. V was pared by 5 bases and J by 2 bases, with 16 bases between. CDR3 nucleotide sequence: TGTGCCAGCAGCCAAAAAGCCGGGTCGGCTGGGGCCAACGTCCTGACTTTC. It yields the protein CASSQKAGSAGANVLTF. Complete variable domain (other parts from reference TRBV7-2 and TRBJ2-6): GAGVSQSPSNKVTEKGKDVELRCDPISGHTALYWYRQSLGQGLEFLIYFQGNSAPDKSGLPSDRFSAERTGGSVSTLTIQRTQQEDSAVYLCASSQKAGSAGANVLTFGAGSRLTVL.

V is TRBV11-1 and J is TRBJ2-7; 7 nucleotides match TRBD1. J lost 2 bases, V lost 7 bases, and 17 bases had no gene match. Germline V gene data show CDR1 as SGHAT and CDR2 as FQDESV (reference sequence). The CDR3 has 17 residues. In DNA form, the CDR3 reads TGTGCCAGCACACTACGCGGACGGGACAGCGAAGCCTACGAGCAGTACTTC. It yields the protein CASTLRGRDSEAYEQYF.

This clone has only one observation. The chain recombines TRBV7-9 with TRBJ1-1; 7 bases are shared with TRBD1. The V and J ends lost 5 bases and 1 base, in that order; junction bases with no gene match: 4. The CDR3 has 14 amino acids. CDR1 SEHNR and CDR2 FQNEAQ come from the germline V gene (reference sequence). The CDR3 nucleotides read TGTGCCAGCAGCGCTGACAGGGAGAACACTGAAGCTTTCTTT. Encoded protein: CASSADRENTEAFF.

The rearrangement uses TRBV23-1 and TRBJ1-1; D call uncertain. TRBV23-1 has ORF status, its function being uncertain. The V and J ends lost 4 bases and 1 base respectively, with 16 bases between them. This CDR3 has 16 residues. CDR3 sequence reads: CASSPTDRHQNTEAFF. The CDR3 coding sequence is TGCGCCAGCAGTCCCACGGACCGGCACCAGAACACTGAAGCTTTCTTT.

The V and J genes are TRBV4-2 and TRBJ2-1; D is uncertain. Germline loops: CDR1 LGHNA, CDR2 YNFKEQ. This CDR3 has 16 amino acids. V lost 1 base and J lost 0, with 10 bases in between. In DNA form, the CDR3 reads TGTGCCAGCAGCCAAGGGACGGTTAGCTCCTACAATGAGCAGTTCTTC. Amino acid sequence: CASSQGTVSSYNEQFF.

V is TRBV18 and J is TRBJ2-2; D remains ambiguous. This CDR3 has 12 amino acids. V gave up 3 bases and J gave up 3 bases, with 2 bases separating them. Per germline, CDR1 KGHSH and CDR2 LQKENI. The CDR3 bases are TGTGCCAGCTCACCGGACACCGGGGAGCTGTTTTTT. Translation gives CASSPDTGELFF.

The gene calls are TRBV5-1 and TRBJ1-1; no clear D gene. CDR1 is SGHRS, CDR2 YFSETQ, per germline. V was trimmed by 5 bases and J by 1 base, leaving 18 bases between them. The CDR3 sequence is 16 residues long. The CDR3 here is CASSLLRPGGNTEAFF. The CDR3 coding sequence is TGCGCCAGCAGTCTTTTGAGACCGGGAGGGAACACTGAAGCTTTCTTT.

The V gene is TRBV6-6, the J gene TRBJ2-7, with D possibly TRBD1 on 5 matching bases. V was cut by 5 bases and J by 4 bases, with 15 bases left in between. The CDR3 length is 14 residues. CDR1 is MNHNY and CDR2 is SVGAGI in the germline V gene (reference sequence). CDR3 amino acids: CASSHPPQGYEQYF. In DNA, the CDR3 is TGTGCCAGCAGTCATCCACCGCAGGGTTACGAGCAGTACTTC.

This clone appeared a single time. The chain links TRBV15 to TRBJ2-1; perhaps TRBD2 as D (5 bases). Per germline, CDR1 LNHNV and CDR2 YYDKDF (reference sequence). The CDR3 contains 16 residues. V gave up 0 bases and J gave up 9 bases, with 18 bases separating them. The CDR3 reads CATSRDVGEGFGEQFF. The DNA of the CDR3 is TGTGCCACCAGCAGAGATGTGGGTGAGGGATTTGGTGAGCAGTTCTTC.

The chain is built from TRBV27 and TRBJ2-6; tentatively, D is TRBD2 (6 bases). In germline, CDR1 is MNHEY, CDR2 SMNVEV (reference sequence). The V end was cut by 7 bases, the J end by 4 bases, with 17 bases between. CDR3 length: 16 amino acids. The CDR3 DNA reads TGTGCCAGCACCGCCAATGGGAGGAAAGGGGCCAACGTCCTGACTTTC. Amino acids: CASTANGRKGANVLTF.

This chain links TRBV6-5 with TRBJ2-5; 7 bases agree with TRBD1. The J call may be faulty, since TRBJ2-7 better matches the DNA end. The CDR3 has 15 residues. Germline-derived CDR1 and CDR2 are MNHEY and SVGAGI. CDR3: CASSYSRQGSYEQYF. The CDR3 DNA reads TGTGCCAGCAGTTACTCTCGACAGGGTTCCTACGAGCAGTACTTC.

To note about this clone: Additional DNA sequences in this sample encode the identical CDR3. The chain links TRBV19 to TRBJ2-3; D is ambiguous. The CDR3 extends over 14 amino acids. From germline, CDR1 is LNHDA and CDR2 SQIVND (reference sequence). V lost 2 bases to trimming and J lost 0 bases, with 6 bases between them. CDR3 DNA: TGTGCCAGTAGTATAATGGGAAGCACAGATACGCAGTATTTT. Amino acid sequence: CASSIMGSTDTQYF.

V usage is TRBV7-6 and J usage is TRBJ1-1; D uncertain. CDR3 size: 13 residues. V shed 5 bases and J shed 4 bases, with 11 bases lying between them. Germline V gene data show CDR1 as SGHVS and CDR2 as FNYEAQ. CDR3 coding DNA: TGTGCCAGCAGCGTATCCTGGGGCACTGAAGCTTTCTTT. It is translated as CASSVSWGTEAFF.

The J gene is TRBJ2-5, the V gene TRBV9; 7 bases agree with TRBD1. Germline assignment: CDR1 SGDLS and CDR2 YYNGEE. V gave up 0 bases and J gave up 3 bases; unmatched junction bases: 8. This CDR3 region has 16 residues. CDR3 DNA: TGTGCCAGCAGCGTAGCGGGACAGAATGGAAAAGAGACCCAGTACTTC. Its protein is CASSVAGQNGKETQYF.

The V gene is TRBV5-1, the J gene TRBJ2-3; TRBD2 aligns across 11 bases. Germline CDR1 reads SGHRS; CDR2 reads YFSETQ. V shed 3 bases and J 0 bases; nucleotides not matched to a gene: 3. The CDR3 length is 16 residues. This CDR3 reads CASSSLAGGSTDTQYF. CDR3 in DNA: TGCGCCAGCAGCTCTCTAGCGGGGGGAAGCACAGATACGCAGTATTTT.